The present TCR beta chain was sequenced within a study of identical twins. Study outcomes and limitations: Where beta out-of-frame sequences were concerned, excess twin sharing was weaker. Invariant cells of the MAIT and iNKT types might have partly distorted the zero-insertion analyses. A cross-sectional statistical analysis, not follow-up of the same donors, supported the conclusions. Out-of-frame alpha sequences shared between twins exhibited an excess of low generation probability.

TCRdb re-called the 5' RACE reads with MiXCR, one entry per CDR3 protein. The data show roughly 280,000 distinct CDR3 sequences, 9.5% seen once. This clonotype came up many times. Its antigen is unidentified. CDR1 is SQVTM and CDR2 is ANQGSEA in the germline V gene. Trimming took 6 bases from V and 0 from J; bases not matched to a gene: 4. CDR3 length: 14 residues. These data were also filed under a second study, of yellow fever vaccine responses in identical twins.

The sample was CD8+ T cells sorted from blood. This clonotype was obtained from a young woman in good health. The V call is TRBV29-1, the J call TRBJ2-1, with 8 positions matching TRBD1. As DNA, the CDR3 is TGCAGCGTGGGACAGGCGAGCTCCTACAATGAGCAGTTCTTC. Its translation: CSVGQASSYNEQFF.